The present T cell receptor (beta chain) was sequenced within a study of CD8+CD57+ T cells in acquired aplastic anemia. Study-wide context: DNA from sorted CD4+ and CD8+ cells averaged roughly 3.2 ug.

It was genomic DNA that served as the template for profiling TCR beta VDJ and CDR3. TCRdb passed the reads through MiXCR, listing each CDR3 protein once. The repertoire holds 150,000 to 200,000 distinct CDR3 sequences, with approximately 43% as singletons. Remarks on this clonotype: The antigen is not known.

The study, taken as a whole, reports: Both patients and controls carried the same twenty-nine CD8+ CDR3 sequences.

The sequence was collected from a human donor in good health. Sequenced material: sorted CD4+, CD8+, or CD8+CD57+ T cells (not recorded which) from PBMCs.

In DNA, the CDR3 is TGTGCCAGCGTTTTCCGAGAGACCCAGTACTTC. It encodes CASVFRETQYF. The gene calls are TRBV7-2 and TRBJ2-5; D uncertain. This CDR3 has 11 residues. Trimming pared 8 bases from V and 4 bases from J, leaving 8 bases between. Per germline, CDR1 SGHTA and CDR2 FQGNSA. The full variable domain, its missing parts supplied by reference TRBV7-2 and TRBJ2-5, is GAGVSQSPSNKVTEKGKDVELRCDPISGHTALYWYRQSLGQGLEFLIYFQGNSAPDKSGLPSDRFSAERTGGSVSTLTIQRTQQEDSAVYLCASVFRETQYFGPGTRLLVL.